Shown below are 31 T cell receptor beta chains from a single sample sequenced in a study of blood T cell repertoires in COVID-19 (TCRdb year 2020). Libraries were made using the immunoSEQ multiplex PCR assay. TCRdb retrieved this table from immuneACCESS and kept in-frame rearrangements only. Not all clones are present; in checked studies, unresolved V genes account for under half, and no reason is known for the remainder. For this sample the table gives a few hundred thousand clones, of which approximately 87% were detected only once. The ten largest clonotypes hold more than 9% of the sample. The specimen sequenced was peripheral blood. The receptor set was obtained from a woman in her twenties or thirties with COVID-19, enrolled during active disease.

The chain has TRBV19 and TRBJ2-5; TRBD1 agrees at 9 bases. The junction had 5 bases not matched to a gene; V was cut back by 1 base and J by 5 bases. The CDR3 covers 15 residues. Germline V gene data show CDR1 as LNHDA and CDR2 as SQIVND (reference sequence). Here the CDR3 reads CASSIGGQGRETQYF. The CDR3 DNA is TGTGCCAGTAGTATAGGGGGACAGGGACGGGAGACCCAGTACTTC.

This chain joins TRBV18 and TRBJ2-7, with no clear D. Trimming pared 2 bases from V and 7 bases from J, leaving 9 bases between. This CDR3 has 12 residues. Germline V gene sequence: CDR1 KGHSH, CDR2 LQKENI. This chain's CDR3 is CASSPSAGEQYF. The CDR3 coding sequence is TGTGCCAGCTCACCAAGTGCCGGGGAGCAGTACTTC.

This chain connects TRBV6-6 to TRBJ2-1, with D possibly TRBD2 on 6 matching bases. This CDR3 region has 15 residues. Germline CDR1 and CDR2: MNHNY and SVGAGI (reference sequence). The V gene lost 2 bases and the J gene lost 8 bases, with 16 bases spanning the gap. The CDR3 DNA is TGTGCCAGCAGTTACGCTCCCGGGAGAGCTCATGAGCAGTTCTTC. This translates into CASSYAPGRAHEQFF.

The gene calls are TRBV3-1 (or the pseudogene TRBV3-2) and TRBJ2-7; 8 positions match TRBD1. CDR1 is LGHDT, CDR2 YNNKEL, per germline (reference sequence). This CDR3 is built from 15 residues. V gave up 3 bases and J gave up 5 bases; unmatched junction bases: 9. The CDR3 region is CASSHLGQGKNEQYF. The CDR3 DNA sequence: TGTGCCAGCAGCCATCTCGGACAGGGAAAGAACGAGCAGTACTTC.

CDR3 bases: TGTGCCAGCAGCGTTGCCGGGAGAACAGATACGCAGTATTTT. Translating it yields CASSVAGRTDTQYF. The rearrangement uses TRBV9 and TRBJ2-3; possible D gene TRBD2, 6 bases. V lost 2 bases, J lost 3 bases, and 10 bases lay in between. Germline CDR1 is SGDLS and CDR2 is YYNGEE. The CDR3 spans 14 residues.

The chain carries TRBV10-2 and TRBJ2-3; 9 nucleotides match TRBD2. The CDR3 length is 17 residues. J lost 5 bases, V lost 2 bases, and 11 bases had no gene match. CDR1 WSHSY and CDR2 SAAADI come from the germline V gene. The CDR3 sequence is CASSEGVAGVGEDTQYF. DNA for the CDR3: TGCGCCAGCAGTGAGGGGGTAGCGGGAGTCGGGGAAGATACGCAGTATTTT.

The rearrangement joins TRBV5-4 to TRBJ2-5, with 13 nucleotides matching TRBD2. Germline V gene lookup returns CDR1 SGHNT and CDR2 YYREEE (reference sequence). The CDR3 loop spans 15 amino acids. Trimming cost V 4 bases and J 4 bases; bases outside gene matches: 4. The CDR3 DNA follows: TGTGCCAGCAGCCTGAGACTAGCGGGAGGAGAGACCCAGTACTTC. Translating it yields CASSLRLAGGETQYF.

The CDR3 bases are TGTGCCAGCAGCCCCAGGGACAGGGGGCTTCTACATACTGAAGCTTTCTTT. Protein: CASSPRDRGLLHTEAFF. The chain employs TRBV7-2 and TRBJ1-1; 12 bases line up with TRBD1. V gave up 5 bases and J gave up 5 bases; unmatched junction bases: 12. Per the germline V gene, CDR1 is SGHTA and CDR2 is FQGNSA. The CDR3 has 17 residues.

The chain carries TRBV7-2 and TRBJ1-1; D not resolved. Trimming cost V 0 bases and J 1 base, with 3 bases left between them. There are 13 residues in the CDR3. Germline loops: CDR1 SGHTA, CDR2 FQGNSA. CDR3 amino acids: CASSLAQNTEAFF. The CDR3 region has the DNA TGTGCCAGCAGCTTAGCACAGAACACTGAAGCTTTCTTT.

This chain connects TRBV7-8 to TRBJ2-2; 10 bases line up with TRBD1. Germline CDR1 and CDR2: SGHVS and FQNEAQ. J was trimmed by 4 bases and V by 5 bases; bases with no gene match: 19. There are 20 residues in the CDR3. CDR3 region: CASSISGTGASRSGTGELFF. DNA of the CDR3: TGTGCCAGCAGCATTTCCGGGACAGGGGCAAGCCGGAGTGGCACCGGGGAGCTGTTTTTT. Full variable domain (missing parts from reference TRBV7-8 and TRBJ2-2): GAGVSQSPRYKVAKRGQDVALRCDPISGHVSLFWYQQALGQGPEFLTYFQNEAQLDKSGLPSDRFFAERPEGSVSTLKIQRTQQEDSAVYLCASSISGTGASRSGTGELFFGEGSRLTVL.

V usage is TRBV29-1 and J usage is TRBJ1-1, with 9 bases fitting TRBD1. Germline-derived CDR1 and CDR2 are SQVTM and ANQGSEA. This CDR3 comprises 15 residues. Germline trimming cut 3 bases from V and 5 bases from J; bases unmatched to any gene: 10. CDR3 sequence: CSVDSRDRGVTEAFF. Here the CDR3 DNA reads TGCAGCGTTGATTCAAGAGACAGGGGGGTAACTGAAGCTTTCTTT.

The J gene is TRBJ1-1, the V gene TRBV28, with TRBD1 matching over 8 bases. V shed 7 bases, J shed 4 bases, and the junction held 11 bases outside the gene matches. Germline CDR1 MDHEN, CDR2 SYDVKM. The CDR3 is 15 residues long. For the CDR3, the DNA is TGTGCCAGCAATCCAGCTCCGGACAGGGTCACTGAAGCTTTCTTT. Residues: CASNPAPDRVTEAFF.

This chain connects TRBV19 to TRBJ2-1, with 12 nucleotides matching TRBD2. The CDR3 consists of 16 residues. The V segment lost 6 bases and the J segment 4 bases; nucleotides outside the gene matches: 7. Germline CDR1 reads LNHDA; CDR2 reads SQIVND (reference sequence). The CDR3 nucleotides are TGTGCCAGTAGCCCGACTAGCGGGAGATTTTACAATGAGCAGTTCTTC. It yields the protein CASSPTSGRFYNEQFF.

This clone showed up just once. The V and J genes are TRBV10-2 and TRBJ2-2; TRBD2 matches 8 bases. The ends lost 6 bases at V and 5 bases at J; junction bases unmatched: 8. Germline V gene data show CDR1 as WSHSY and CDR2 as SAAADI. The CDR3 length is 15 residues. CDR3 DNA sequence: TGCGCCAGCAGAGTCCCCGGGAGGGCGACCGGGGAGCTGTTTTTT. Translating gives CASRVPGRATGELFF.

Here the CDR3 DNA reads TGTGCCAGCAGGGGAGCAGACAACTACGAGCAGTACTTC. Translating it yields CASRGADNYEQYF. The gene calls are TRBV6-5 and TRBJ2-7; a weak D match, TRBD2 (5 bases). The CDR3 is made up of 13 amino acids. Trimming left V 6 bases short and J 3 bases short, with 12 bases between. Germline CDR1 and CDR2: MNHEY and SVGAGI.

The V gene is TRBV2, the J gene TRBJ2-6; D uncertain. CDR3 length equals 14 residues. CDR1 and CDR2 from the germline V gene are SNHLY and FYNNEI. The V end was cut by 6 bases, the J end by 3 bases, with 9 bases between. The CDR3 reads CASSADYGANVLTF. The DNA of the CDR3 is TGTGCCAGCAGCGCAGATTATGGGGCCAACGTCCTGACTTTC.

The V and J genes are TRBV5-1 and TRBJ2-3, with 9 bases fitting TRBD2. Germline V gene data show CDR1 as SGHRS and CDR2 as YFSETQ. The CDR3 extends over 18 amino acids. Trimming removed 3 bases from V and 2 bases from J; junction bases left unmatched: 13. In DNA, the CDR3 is TGCGCCAGCAGCTCGCAACCCGGGACTAGCCCTGACACAGATACGCAGTATTTT. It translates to CASSSQPGTSPDTDTQYF.

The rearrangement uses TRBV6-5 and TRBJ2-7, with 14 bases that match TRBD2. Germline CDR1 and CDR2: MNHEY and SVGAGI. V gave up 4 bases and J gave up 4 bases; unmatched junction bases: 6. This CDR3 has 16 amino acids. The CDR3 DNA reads TGTGCCAGCAGTTCCGGGACTAGCGGGAGAGTATACGAGCAGTACTTC. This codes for CASSSGTSGRVYEQYF.

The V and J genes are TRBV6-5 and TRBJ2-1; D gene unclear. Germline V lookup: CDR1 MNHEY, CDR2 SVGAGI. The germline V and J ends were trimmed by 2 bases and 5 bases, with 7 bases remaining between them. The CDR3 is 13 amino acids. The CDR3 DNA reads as TGTGCCAGCAGTTACCGGCTAGACAATGAGCAGTTCTTC. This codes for CASSYRLDNEQFF.

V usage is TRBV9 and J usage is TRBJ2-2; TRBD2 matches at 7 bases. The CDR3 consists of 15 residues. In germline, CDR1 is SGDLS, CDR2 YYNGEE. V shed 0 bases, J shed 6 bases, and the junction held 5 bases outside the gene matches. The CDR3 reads CASSVAAGAPGELFF. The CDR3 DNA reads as TGTGCCAGCAGCGTAGCGGCGGGAGCCCCCGGGGAGCTGTTTTTT. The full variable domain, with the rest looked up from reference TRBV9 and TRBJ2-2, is DSGVTQTPKHLITATGQRVTLRCSPRSGDLSVYWYQQSLDQGLQFLIQYYNGEERAKGNILERFSAQQFPDLHSELNLSSLELGDSALYFCASSVAAGAPGELFFGEGSRLTVL.

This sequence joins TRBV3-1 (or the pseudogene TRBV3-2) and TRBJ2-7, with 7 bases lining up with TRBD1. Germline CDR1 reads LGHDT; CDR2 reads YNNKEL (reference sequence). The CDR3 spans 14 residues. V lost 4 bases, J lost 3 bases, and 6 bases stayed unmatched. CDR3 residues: CASSPTGTFYEQYF. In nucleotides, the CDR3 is TGTGCCAGCAGCCCGACAGGGACCTTCTACGAGCAGTACTTC.

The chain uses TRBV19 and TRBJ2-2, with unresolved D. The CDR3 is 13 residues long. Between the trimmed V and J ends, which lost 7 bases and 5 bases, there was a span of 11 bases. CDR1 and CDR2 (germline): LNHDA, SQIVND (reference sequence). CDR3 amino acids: CASTSGPTGELFF. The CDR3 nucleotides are TGTGCCAGTACCTCTGGGCCAACCGGGGAGCTGTTTTTT.

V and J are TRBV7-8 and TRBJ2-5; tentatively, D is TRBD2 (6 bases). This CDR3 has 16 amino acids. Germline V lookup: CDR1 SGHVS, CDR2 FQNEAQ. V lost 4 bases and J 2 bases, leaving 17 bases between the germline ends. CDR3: CASSWAFSGDQETQYF. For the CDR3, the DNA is TGTGCCAGCAGCTGGGCCTTCTCGGGAGATCAAGAGACCCAGTACTTC.

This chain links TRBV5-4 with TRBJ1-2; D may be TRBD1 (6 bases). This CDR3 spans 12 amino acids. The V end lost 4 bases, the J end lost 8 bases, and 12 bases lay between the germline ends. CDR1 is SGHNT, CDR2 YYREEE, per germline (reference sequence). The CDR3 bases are TGTGCCAGCAGCAAACAGGGTGGCGGCTACACCTTC. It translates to CASSKQGGGYTF.

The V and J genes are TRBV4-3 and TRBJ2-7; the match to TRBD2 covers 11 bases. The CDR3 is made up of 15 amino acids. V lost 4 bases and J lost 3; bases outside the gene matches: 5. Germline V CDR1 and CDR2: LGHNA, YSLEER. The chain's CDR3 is CASSLEGTSGYEQYF. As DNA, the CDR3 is TGCGCCAGCAGCCTGGAGGGGACTAGCGGCTACGAGCAGTACTTC.

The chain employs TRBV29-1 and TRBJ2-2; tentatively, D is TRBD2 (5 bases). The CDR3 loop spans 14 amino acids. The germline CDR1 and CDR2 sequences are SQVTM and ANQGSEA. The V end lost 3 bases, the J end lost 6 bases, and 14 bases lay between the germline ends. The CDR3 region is CSVERVPFSGELFF. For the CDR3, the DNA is TGCAGCGTTGAGCGGGTGCCCTTTTCCGGGGAGCTGTTTTTT.

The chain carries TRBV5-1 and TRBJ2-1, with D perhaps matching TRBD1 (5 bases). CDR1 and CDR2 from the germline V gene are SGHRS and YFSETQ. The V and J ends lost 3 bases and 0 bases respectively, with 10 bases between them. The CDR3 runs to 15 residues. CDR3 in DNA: TGCGCCAGCAGCTCGGACACGAGCTCCTACAATGAGCAGTTCTTC. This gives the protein CASSSDTSSYNEQFF.

In DNA, the CDR3 is TGCGCCAGCAGCCCTGACGCGGGGTCCGATACGCAGTATTTT. It specifies CASSPDAGSDTQYF. V usage is TRBV5-1 and J usage is TRBJ2-3; maybe TRBD2 (6 bases). V lost 4 bases, J lost 6 bases, and 15 bases lay in between. The CDR3 is made up of 14 amino acids. The germline V gene has CDR1 SGHRS and CDR2 YFSETQ. The full variable domain, with the rest looked up from reference TRBV5-1 and TRBJ2-3, is KAGVTQTPRYLIKTRGQQVTLSCSPISGHRSVSWYQQTPGQGLQFLFEYFSETQRNKGNFPGRFSGRQFSNSRSEMNVSTLELGDSALYLCASSPDAGSDTQYFGPGTRLTVL.

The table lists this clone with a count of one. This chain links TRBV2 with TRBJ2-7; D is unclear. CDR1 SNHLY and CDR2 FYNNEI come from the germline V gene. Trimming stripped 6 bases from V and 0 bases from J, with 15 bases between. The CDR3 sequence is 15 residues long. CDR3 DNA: TGTGCCAGCAGCCCTCTCGCCGCTAACTCCTACGAGCAGTACTTC. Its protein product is CASSPLAANSYEQYF.

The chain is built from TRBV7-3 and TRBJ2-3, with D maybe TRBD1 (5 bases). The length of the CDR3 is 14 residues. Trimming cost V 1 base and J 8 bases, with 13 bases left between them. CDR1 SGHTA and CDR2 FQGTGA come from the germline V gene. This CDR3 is CASSLIPREGTQYF. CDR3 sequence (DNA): TGTGCCAGCAGCTTAATCCCCAGGGAAGGTACGCAGTATTTT.

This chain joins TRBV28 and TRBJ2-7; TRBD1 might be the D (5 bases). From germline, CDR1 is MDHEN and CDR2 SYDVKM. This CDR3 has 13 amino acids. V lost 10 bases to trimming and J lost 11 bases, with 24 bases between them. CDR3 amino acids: CAIKRGLRLQEYF. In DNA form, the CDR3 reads TGTGCCATCAAAAGGGGTCTACGACTTCAGGAGTACTTC.